Presented here are 10 T cell receptor beta chains from one specimen sequenced in a study of tumor-infiltrating lymphocytes in primary liver carcinoma. Researchers drew blood RNA from unsorted whole blood and extracted germline DNA as well. From approximately 500 ng total RNA, TCR beta cDNA was generated with a primer in the constant region. What produced the TCR beta libraries was three nested multiplex PCR rounds using slightly modified ARM-PCR. The first two PCR rounds, roughly 11 cycles each, used TRBV1-TRBV30 forward primers and a C-beta reverse primer. TCRdb analysed the multiplex PCR reads with MiXCR anew, one entry per CDR3 protein. The sample holds 300,000 to 350,000 distinct CDR3 sequences; roughly 61% are singletons and the top ten take 5% to 6.5%. Specimen: peripheral blood. Every receptor here comes from a man aged 35-49 years with primary liver carcinoma and hepatitis B virus infection.

Remarks on this clonotype: Given a much more abundant clone one base away, this may be a read error. The chain combines TRBV6-5 with TRBJ1-5, with TRBD1 matching over 9 bases. This CDR3 has 14 residues. V trimming: 10 bases; J trimming: 3 bases; junction bases outside the gene matches: 7. The germline V gene encodes CDR1 MNHEY and CDR2 SVGAGI. The CDR3 region is CATCGQGLNQPQHF. The CDR3 coding sequence is TGTGCCACCTGCGGACAGGGGCTCAATCAGCCCCAGCATTTT.

Notes on this clonotype: Being one base from a much bigger clone, this may be a read error. The V call is TRBV6-1, the J call TRBJ2-6; D may correspond to TRBD1 or TRBD2 (5 bases each). The CDR3 covers 17 residues. Germline values: CDR1 MNHNS, CDR2 SASEGT. The CDR3 DNA reads as TGTGCCAGCAGTGAAGGGGGCGGGCTAACTGGGGACAACGTCCTGACTTTC. This encodes CASSEGGGLTGDNVLTF.

V gene TRBV6-2 or TRBV6-3 combines with J gene TRBJ2-2; D gene ambiguous. The CDR3 length is 15 residues. Trimming took 8 bases from V and 6 from J, leaving 19 bases between them. Germline-derived CDR1 and CDR2 are MNHEY and SVGEGT. CDR3 nucleotides: TGTGCCAGCTCCGGCCCGAGCGAGCGCCCCGGGGAGCTGTTTTTT. Translation gives CASSGPSERPGELFF.

The V and J genes are TRBV12-5 and TRBJ2-3, with 7 bases fitting TRBD1. This CDR3 is built from 14 residues. With 6 bases clipped from V and 2 bases from J, the junction kept 5 bases outside the gene matches. CDR1 and CDR2 (germline): LGHNT, FRNRAP. CDR3 protein: CASGGDRYTDTQYF. CDR3 DNA sequence: TGTGCTAGTGGGGGGGACAGATACACAGATACGCAGTATTTT.

About this clonotype: This may be a read error, as it is one base from a much larger clone. The chain uses TRBV5-1 and TRBJ2-1, with D hard to call. The CDR3 consists of 14 residues. Germline CDR1 is SGHRS and CDR2 is YFSETQ. The CDR3 DNA follows: TGCGCCAGCAGCCTTGGCCTTACAGAAGGCGTGCAGCTCTTC. It encodes CASSLGLTEGVQLF.

As for this clonotype: One end of the junction varies from germline; a read error may be responsible. This chain links TRBV11-2 with TRBJ2-1, with D maybe TRBD1 (5 bases). This CDR3 contains 13 residues. Per germline, CDR1 SGHAT and CDR2 FQNNGV. DNA for the CDR3: TGTGTCAGCAGCTTACCAGGGCTTAATGAGCAGTTCTTT. It is translated as CVSSLPGLNEQFF. Full variable domain (missing parts from reference TRBV11-2 and TRBJ2-1): EAGVAQSPRYKIIEKRQSVAFWCNPISGHATLYWYQQILGQGPKLLIQFQNNGVVDDSQLPKDRFSAERLKGVDSTLKIQPAKLEDSAVYLCVSSLPGLNEQFFGPGTRLTVL.

In its sample, this clonotype was seen a few times. At one boundary the junction diverges from the germline segment, which might be a read error. V and J are TRBV6-1 and TRBJ1-5; a weak D match, TRBD1 (6 bases). The CDR3 is 15 amino acids. Germline V lookup: CDR1 MNHNS, CDR2 SASEGT. CDR3 DNA sequence: TGTGCCAGCAGAGAAGCGGGACAACAAAATCAGCCCCAGCATTTT. Translation gives CASREAGQQNQPQHF.

In regard to this clonotype: This clone may be a read error of a much larger clone one base away. V is TRBV4-1 and J is TRBJ2-7; no reliable D call. This CDR3 has 15 residues. CDR1 and CDR2 (germline): MGHRA, YSYEKL. V dropped 5 bases and J dropped 6 bases, with 20 bases sitting between them. CDR3 protein: CASSEGPFGTGEQYF. The CDR3, as DNA: TGCGCCAGCAGCGAAGGCCCATTTGGCACCGGCGAGCAGTACTTC.

The chain employs TRBV18 and TRBJ2-3; 7 nucleotides align to TRBD2. The CDR3 covers 15 residues. Germline CDR1 and CDR2: KGHSH and LQKENI. With 2 bases clipped from V and 2 bases from J, the junction kept 4 bases outside the gene matches. The CDR3 region is CASSPIREVTDTQYF. CDR3 nucleotide sequence: TGTGCCAGCTCACCAATACGGGAGGTCACAGATACGCAGTATTTT.

This clonotype was observed a handful of times. The chain joins TRBV12-3 or TRBV12-4 to TRBJ2-5, with TRBD1 matching over 8 bases. Germline trimming cut 4 bases from V and 4 bases from J; bases unmatched to any gene: 11. The CDR3 is 16 residues long. The CDR3 DNA sequence: TGTGCCAGCAGTTATCCAGGTCAGGGGGCAGGAGAGACCCAGTACTTC. Residues: CASSYPGQGAGETQYF.